These 4 T cell receptor beta chains came from one sample sequenced in a study of vaccination effects on CD4 cells after COVID-19. Sequenced by immunoSEQ multiplex PCR; TCRdb stores in-frame clones only, minus some. Of roughly 60,000 clones listed, about two thirds are singletons. When less than 12 days of culture had elapsed, CD4+ T cells were isolated. These TCRs are of unknown antigen specificity. This specimen was CD4+ T cells from PBMCs cultured without peptide, taken before COVID-19 vaccination. These receptors all stem from a human donor who had a prior SARS-CoV-2 infection.

This clone has a handful of counts. The V and J genes are TRBV7-9 and TRBJ1-3; maybe TRBD1 (6 bases). The V and J ends lost 3 bases and 0 bases respectively, with 6 bases between them. From germline, CDR1 is SEHNR and CDR2 FQNEAQ (reference sequence). The CDR3 runs 14 residues. CDR3: CASSLDSSGNTIYF. The CDR3 nucleotides are TGTGCCAGCAGCTTGGACAGCTCTGGAAACACCATATATTTT.

The V and J genes are TRBV9 and TRBJ2-1, with 11 bases that match TRBD2. Germline values: CDR1 SGDLS, CDR2 YYNGEE. The CDR3 extends over 15 amino acids. V lost 4 bases to trimming and J lost 0 bases; unmatched junction nucleotides: 0. CDR3: CASSTSGSSYNEQFF. As DNA, the CDR3 is TGTGCCAGCAGCACTAGCGGGAGCTCCTACAATGAGCAGTTCTTC.

This clone was detected a few times. The rearrangement uses TRBV6-6 and TRBJ2-7; D possibly corresponds to TRBD1 (5 bases). There are 13 residues in the CDR3. Germline values: CDR1 MNHNY, CDR2 SVGAGI (reference sequence). The ends were cut back, 4 bases at V and 3 bases at J, with 10 bases in the middle. The CDR3 is CASSLSTDYEQYF. The CDR3 DNA follows: TGTGCCAGCAGTTTATCGACAGACTACGAGCAGTACTTC.

This clone was observed a handful of times. V and J are TRBV19 and TRBJ2-7, with 9 bases fitting TRBD1. V dropped 4 bases and J dropped 3; count of bases not matched to a gene: 13. The length of the CDR3 is 17 residues. CDR1 and CDR2 (germline): LNHDA, SQIVND (reference sequence). The CDR3 region has the DNA TGTGCCAGTAGTACATACACCGGGACAGGGCATTTCTACGAGCAGTACTTC. It translates to CASSTYTGTGHFYEQYF.